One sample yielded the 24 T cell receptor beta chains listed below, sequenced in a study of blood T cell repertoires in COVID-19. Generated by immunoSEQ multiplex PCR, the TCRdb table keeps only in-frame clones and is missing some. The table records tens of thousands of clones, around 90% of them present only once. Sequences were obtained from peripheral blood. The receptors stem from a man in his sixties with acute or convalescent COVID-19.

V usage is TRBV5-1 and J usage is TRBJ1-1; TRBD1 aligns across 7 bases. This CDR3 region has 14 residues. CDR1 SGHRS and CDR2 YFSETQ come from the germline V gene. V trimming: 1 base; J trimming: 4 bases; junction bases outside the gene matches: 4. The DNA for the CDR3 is TGCGCCAGCAGCTTGACACAGGGGTTCACTGAAGCTTTCTTT. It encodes CASSLTQGFTEAFF.

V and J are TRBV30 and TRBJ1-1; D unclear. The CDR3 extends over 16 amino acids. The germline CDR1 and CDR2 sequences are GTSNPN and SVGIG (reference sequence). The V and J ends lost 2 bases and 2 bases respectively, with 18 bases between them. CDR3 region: CAWSRPRGRANTEAFF. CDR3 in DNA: TGTGCCTGGAGTAGACCCCGGGGAAGGGCCAACACTGAAGCTTTCTTT.

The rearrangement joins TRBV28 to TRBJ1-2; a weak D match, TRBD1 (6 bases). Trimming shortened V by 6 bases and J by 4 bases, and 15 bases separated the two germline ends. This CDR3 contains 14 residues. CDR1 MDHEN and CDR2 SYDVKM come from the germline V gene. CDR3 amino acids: CASRGGGAGYGYTF. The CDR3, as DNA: TGTGCCAGCAGAGGGGGGGGCGCGGGCTATGGCTACACCTTC.

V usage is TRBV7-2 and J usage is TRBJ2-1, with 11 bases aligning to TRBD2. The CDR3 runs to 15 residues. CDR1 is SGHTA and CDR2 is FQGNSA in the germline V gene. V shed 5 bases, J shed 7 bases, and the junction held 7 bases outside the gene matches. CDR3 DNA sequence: TGTGCCAGCAGCAAACTAGCGGGAGTTCGAAATGAGCAGTTCTTC. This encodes CASSKLAGVRNEQFF. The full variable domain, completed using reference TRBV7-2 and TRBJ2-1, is GAGVSQSPSNKVTEKGKDVELRCDPISGHTALYWYRQSLGQGLEFLIYFQGNSAPDKSGLPSDRFSAERTGGSVSTLTIQRTQQEDSAVYLCASSKLAGVRNEQFFGPGTRLTVL.

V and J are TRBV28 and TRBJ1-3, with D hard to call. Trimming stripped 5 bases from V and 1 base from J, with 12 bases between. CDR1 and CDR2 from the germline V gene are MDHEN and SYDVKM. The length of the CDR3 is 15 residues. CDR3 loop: CASSPGLVSGNTIYF. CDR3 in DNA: TGTGCCAGCAGTCCCGGGTTGGTATCTGGAAACACCATATATTTT. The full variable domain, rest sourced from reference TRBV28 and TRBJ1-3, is DVKVTQSSRYLVKRTGEKVFLECVQDMDHENMFWYRQDPGLGLRLIYFSYDVKMKEKGDIPEGYSVSREKKERFSLILESASTNQTSMYLCASSPGLVSGNTIYFGEGSWLTVV.

In nucleotides, the CDR3 is TGTGCCAGCACGGAGGGGGCGGACTACGAGCAGTACTTC. This sequence encodes CASTEGADYEQYF. This chain joins TRBV12-3 or TRBV12-4 and TRBJ2-7, with D perhaps matching TRBD1 (7 bases). V lost 7 bases, J lost 3 bases, and 13 bases lay in between. This CDR3 is 13 amino acids long.

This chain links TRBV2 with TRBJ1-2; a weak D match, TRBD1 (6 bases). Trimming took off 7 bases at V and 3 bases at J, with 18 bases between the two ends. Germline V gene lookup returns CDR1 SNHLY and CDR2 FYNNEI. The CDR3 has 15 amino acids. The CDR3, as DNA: TGTGCCAGCACCCCATCCCTGACAGGCGACTATGGCTACACCTTC. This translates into CASTPSLTGDYGYTF.

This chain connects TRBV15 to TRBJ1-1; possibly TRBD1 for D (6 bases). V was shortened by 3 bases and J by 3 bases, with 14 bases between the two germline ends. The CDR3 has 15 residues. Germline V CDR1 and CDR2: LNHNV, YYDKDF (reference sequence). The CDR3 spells CATSRDLQGHTEAFF. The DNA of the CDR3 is TGTGCCACCAGCAGGGATCTACAGGGACACACTGAAGCTTTCTTT. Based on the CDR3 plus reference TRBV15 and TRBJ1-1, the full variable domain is DAMVIQNPRYQVTQFGKPVTLSCSQTLNHNVMYWYQQKSSQAPKLLFHYYDKDFNNEADTPDNFQSRRPNTSFCFLDIRSPGLGDTAMYLCATSRDLQGHTEAFFGQGTRLTVV.

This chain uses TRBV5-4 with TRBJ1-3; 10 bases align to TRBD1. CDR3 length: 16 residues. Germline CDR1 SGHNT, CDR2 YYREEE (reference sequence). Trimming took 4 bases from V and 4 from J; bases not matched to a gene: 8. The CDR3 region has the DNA TGTGCCAGCAGCGCGGGACAGGGGATGGGGGGAAACACCATATATTTT. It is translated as CASSAGQGMGGNTIYF.

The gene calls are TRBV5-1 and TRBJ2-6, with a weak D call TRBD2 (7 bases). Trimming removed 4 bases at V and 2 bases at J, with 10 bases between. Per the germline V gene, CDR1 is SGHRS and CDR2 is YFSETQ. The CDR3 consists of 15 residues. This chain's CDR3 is CASSRGGPGANVLTF. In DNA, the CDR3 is TGCGCCAGCAGCAGGGGGGGACCTGGGGCCAACGTCCTGACTTTC.

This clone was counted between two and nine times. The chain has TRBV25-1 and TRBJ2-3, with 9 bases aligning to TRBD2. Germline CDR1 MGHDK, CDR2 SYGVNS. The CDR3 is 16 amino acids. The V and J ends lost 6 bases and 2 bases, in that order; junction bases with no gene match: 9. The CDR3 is CASSRLAGDITDTQYF. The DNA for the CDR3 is TGTGCCAGCAGCCGATTAGCGGGAGACATCACAGATACGCAGTATTTT. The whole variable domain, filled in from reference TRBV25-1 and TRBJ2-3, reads EADIYQTPRYLVIGTGKKITLECSQTMGHDKMYWYQQDPGMELHLIHYSYGVNSTEKGDLSSESTVSRIRTEHFPLTLESARPSHTSQYLCASSRLAGDITDTQYFGPGTRLTVL.

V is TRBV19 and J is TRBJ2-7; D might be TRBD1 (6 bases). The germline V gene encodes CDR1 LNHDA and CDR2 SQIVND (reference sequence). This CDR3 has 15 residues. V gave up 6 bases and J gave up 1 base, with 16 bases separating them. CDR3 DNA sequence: TGTGCCAGTAGAACAAAGACAGGTTGGTCCTACGAGCAGTACTTC. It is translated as CASRTKTGWSYEQYF.

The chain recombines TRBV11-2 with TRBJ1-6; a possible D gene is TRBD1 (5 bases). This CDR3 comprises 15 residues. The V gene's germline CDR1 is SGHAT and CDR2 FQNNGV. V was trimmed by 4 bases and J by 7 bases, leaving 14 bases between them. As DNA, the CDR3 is TGTGCCAGCAGCTCCGGAGGGGTGATCAATTCACCCCTCCACTTT. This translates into CASSSGGVINSPLHF.

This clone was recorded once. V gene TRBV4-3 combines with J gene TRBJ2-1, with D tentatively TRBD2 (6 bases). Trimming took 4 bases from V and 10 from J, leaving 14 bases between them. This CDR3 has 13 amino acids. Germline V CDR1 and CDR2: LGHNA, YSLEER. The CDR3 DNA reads TGCGCCAGCAGCCGAAATTCGGGAGTAGAGCAGTTCTTC. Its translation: CASSRNSGVEQFF.

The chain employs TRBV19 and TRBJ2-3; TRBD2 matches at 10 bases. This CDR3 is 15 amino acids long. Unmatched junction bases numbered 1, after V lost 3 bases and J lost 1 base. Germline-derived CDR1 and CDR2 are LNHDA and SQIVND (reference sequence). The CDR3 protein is CASSIGTSGTDTQYF. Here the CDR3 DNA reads TGTGCCAGTAGTATTGGGACTAGCGGCACAGATACGCAGTATTTT.

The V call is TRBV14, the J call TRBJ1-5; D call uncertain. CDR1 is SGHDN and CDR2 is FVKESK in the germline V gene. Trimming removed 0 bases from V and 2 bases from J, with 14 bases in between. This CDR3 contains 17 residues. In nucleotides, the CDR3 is TGTGCCAGCAGCCAAGAGAAGGAAAGCGAAGGCAATCAGCCCCAGCATTTT. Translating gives CASSQEKESEGNQPQHF.

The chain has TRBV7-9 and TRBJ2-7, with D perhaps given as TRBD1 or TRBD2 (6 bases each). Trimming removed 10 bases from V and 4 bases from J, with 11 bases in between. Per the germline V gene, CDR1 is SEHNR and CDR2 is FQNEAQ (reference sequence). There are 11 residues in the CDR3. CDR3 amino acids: CATRGGYEQYF. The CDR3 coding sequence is TGTGCCACCAGGGGAGGATACGAGCAGTACTTC.

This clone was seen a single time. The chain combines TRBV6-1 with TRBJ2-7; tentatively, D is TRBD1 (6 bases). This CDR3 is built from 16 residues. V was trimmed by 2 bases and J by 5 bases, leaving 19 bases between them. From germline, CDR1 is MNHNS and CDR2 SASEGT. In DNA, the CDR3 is TGTGCCAGCAGTGAATGGGGGACATCGGGGCGGAACGAGCAGTACTTC. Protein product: CASSEWGTSGRNEQYF.

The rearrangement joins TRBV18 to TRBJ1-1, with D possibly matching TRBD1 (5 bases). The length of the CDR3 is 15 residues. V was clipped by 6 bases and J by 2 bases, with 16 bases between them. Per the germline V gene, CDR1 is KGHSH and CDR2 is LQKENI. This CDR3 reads CASSRTQRGNTEAFF. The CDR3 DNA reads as TGTGCCAGCTCCAGGACCCAAAGGGGAAACACTGAAGCTTTCTTT.

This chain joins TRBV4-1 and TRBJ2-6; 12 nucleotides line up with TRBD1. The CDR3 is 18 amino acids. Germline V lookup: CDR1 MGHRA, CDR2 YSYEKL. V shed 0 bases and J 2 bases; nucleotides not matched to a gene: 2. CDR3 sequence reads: CASSQEGTGGAGANVLTF. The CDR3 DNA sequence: TGCGCCAGCAGCCAAGAGGGGACAGGGGGCGCTGGGGCCAACGTCCTGACTTTC.

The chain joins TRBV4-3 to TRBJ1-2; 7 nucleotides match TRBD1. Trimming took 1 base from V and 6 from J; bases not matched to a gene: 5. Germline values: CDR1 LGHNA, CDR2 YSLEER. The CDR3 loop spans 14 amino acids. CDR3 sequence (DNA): TGCGCCAGCAGCCAAGTAGGGGGCGCGGATGGCTACACCTTC. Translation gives CASSQVGGADGYTF.

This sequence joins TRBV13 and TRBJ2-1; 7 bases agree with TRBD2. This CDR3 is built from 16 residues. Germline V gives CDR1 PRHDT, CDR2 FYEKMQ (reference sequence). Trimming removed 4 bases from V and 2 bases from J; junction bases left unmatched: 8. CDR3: CASSYGGFGAYNEQFF. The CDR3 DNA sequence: TGTGCCAGCAGCTACGGGGGGTTTGGGGCCTACAATGAGCAGTTCTTC.

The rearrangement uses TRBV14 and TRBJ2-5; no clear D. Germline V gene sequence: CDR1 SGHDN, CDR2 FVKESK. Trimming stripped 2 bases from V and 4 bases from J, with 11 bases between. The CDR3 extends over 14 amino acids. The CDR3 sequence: CASSQYSLPETQYF. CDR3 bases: TGTGCCAGCAGCCAATACAGTCTCCCAGAGACCCAGTACTTC.

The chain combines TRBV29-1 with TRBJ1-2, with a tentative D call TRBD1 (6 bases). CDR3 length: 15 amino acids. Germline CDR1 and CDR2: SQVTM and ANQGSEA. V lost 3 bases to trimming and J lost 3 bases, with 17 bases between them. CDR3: CSVDVGAAGYYGYTF. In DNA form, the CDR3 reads TGCAGCGTTGACGTGGGGGCGGCAGGGTACTATGGCTACACCTTC.